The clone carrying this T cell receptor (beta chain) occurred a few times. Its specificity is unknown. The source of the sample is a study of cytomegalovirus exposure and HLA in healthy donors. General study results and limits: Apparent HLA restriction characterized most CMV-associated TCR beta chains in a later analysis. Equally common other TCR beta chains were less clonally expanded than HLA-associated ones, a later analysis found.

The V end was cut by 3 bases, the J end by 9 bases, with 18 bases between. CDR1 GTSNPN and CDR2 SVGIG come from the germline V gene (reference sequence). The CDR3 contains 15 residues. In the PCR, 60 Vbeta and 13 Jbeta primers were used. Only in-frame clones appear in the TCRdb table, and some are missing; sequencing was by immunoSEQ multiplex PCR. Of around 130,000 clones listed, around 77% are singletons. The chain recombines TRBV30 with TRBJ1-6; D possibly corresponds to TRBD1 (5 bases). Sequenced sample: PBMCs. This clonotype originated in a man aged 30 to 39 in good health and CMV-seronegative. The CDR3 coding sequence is TGTGCCTGGAGACTTCGCCCGGACAAATTTTCACCCCTCCACTTT. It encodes CAWRLRPDKFSPLHF.